This paragraph covers one T cell receptor beta chain sequence. It was around 190 ng DNA, 28,000 or so T cell genomes, that sorted-subset replicate PCRs used. Only in-frame clones appear in the TCRdb table, and some are missing; sequencing was by immunoSEQ multiplex PCR. The data hold approximately 2.1 million clones, with just over 90% observed a single time. The data were taken from a study of shared clonotypes between healthy human individuals. This CDR3 has 14 amino acids. Losses at the gene ends were 3 bases for V and 4 bases for J; bases not matched to a gene: 6. Per the germline V gene, CDR1 is SGHNT and CDR2 is YYREEE (reference sequence).

The gene calls are TRBV5-4 and TRBJ2-5; 7 bases line up with TRBD2. Sequenced: naive CD4+ T cells from PBMCs. Indicated subset: CD45RA+ positively selected. The sequence derives from a young man in good health. Some clones in this sample may be carry-over from other donors' samples. In nucleotides, the CDR3 is TGTGCCAGCAGCTCGGACCCGGGGGGAGAGACCCAGTACTTC. Its protein product is CASSSDPGGETQYF.